Following are 4 T cell receptor beta chains from one sample sequenced in a study of neurological immune-mediated disorders. Noted time point: longitudinal time-point 3. TCRdb independently ran MiXCR on the 5' RACE reads; one entry per CDR3 protein. The table has about 45,000 distinct CDR3 sequences, about 13% seen once; the top ten hold roughly an eighth. The specimen sequenced was PBMCs. The receptors were gathered from a man under 40 in good health.

The chain has TRBV7-3 and TRBJ2-3, with D possibly matching TRBD2 (7 bases). The V gene's germline CDR1 is SGHTA and CDR2 FQGTGA. Trimming took off 4 bases at V and 1 base at J, with 12 bases between the two ends. This CDR3 is built from 15 residues. CDR3 sequence: CASSWGGRGTDTQYF. The CDR3 DNA follows: TGTGCCAGCAGCTGGGGGGGCCGTGGCACAGATACGCAGTATTTT.

V usage is TRBV20-1 and J usage is TRBJ2-1; 13 bases match TRBD2. This CDR3 is built from 16 residues. Trimming took 0 bases from V and 8 from J; bases not matched to a gene: 7. Per germline, CDR1 DFQATT and CDR2 SNEGSKA (reference sequence). Written as DNA, the CDR3 is TGCAGTGCTAGAGATTGGGGGACTAGCGGGGATTATGAGCAGTTCTTC. Translating it yields CSARDWGTSGDYEQFF.

This clonotype was found many times. This chain links TRBV18 with TRBJ2-7; D call uncertain. CDR1 is KGHSH, CDR2 LQKENI, per germline. Trimming cost V 4 bases and J 6 bases, with 13 bases left between them. CDR3 size: 13 residues. CDR3 region: CASSLISTGEQYF. The CDR3 nucleotides read TGTGCCAGCTCACTCATCTCCACGGGCGAGCAGTACTTC.

This clonotype occurred many times. J is TRBJ1-6 and V is TRBV12-3 or TRBV12-4, with 9 bases fitting TRBD1. V shed 7 bases, J shed 8 bases, and the junction held 6 bases outside the gene matches. The CDR3 covers 14 residues. CDR3 amino acids: CASMGQGRDSPLHF. The DNA of the CDR3 is TGTGCCAGCATGGGACAGGGTCGAGATTCACCCCTCCACTTT.